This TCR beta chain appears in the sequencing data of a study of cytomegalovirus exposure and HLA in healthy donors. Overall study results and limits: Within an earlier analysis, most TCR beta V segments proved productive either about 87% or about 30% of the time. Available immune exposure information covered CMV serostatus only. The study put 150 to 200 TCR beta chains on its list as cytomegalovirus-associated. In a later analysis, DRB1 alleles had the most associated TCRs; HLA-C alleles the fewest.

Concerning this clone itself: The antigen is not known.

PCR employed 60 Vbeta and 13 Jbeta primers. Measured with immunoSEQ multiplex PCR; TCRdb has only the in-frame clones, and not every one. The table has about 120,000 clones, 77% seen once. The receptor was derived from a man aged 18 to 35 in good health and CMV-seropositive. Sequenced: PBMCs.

CDR3 coding DNA: TGTGCCAGCAGTCCCGGGACTAGCTCCCAAGAGACCCAGTACTTC. This translates into CASSPGTSSQETQYF. The V gene is TRBV27, the J gene TRBJ2-5; 9 nucleotides line up with TRBD2. V lost 5 bases to trimming and J lost 1 base; unmatched junction nucleotides: 5. The CDR3 consists of 15 residues. CDR1 and CDR2 (germline): MNHEY, SMNVEV (reference sequence).